The 20 T cell receptor beta chains presented below share a single source sample, sequenced in a study of blood T cell repertoires in COVID-19. Here immunoSEQ multiplex PCR was the method, and the copy in TCRdb shows in-frame clones only, minus some. This sample has fewer than 350,000 clones; approximately 86% occur once, and the top ten carry less than 2.5%. The material sequenced was peripheral blood. The source of these receptors is a woman in her twenties or thirties who had recovered from COVID-19.

The V call is TRBV5-1, the J call TRBJ1-1; D not resolved. Germline V gene sequence: CDR1 SGHRS, CDR2 YFSETQ. The CDR3 is made up of 12 amino acids. V dropped 6 bases and J dropped 3 bases, with 9 bases sitting between them. The CDR3 sequence is CASKDGDTEAFF. The CDR3 coding sequence is TGCGCCAGCAAGGACGGGGACACTGAAGCTTTCTTT.

V gene TRBV5-6 combines with J gene TRBJ2-1; 8 nucleotides align to TRBD2. The ends lost 3 bases at V and 0 bases at J; junction bases unmatched: 5. The CDR3 loop spans 16 amino acids. CDR1 SGHDT and CDR2 YYEEEE come from the germline V gene. The CDR3, as DNA: TGTGCCAGCAGCTCACTAGCGGTTAGCTCCTACAATGAGCAGTTCTTC. Amino acids: CASSSLAVSSYNEQFF.

This clone came up a few times. The chain uses TRBV5-1 and TRBJ1-1; D ambiguous. Germline loops: CDR1 SGHRS, CDR2 YFSETQ. V lost 3 bases and J lost 5, with 11 bases in between. CDR3 size: 13 residues. DNA for the CDR3: TGCGCCAGCAGCTCTTATGACACGACTGAAGCTTTCTTT. This sequence encodes CASSSYDTTEAFF.

This rearrangement joins TRBV10-3 to TRBJ2-6; 10 bases match TRBD1. This CDR3 comprises 17 residues. The V gene's germline CDR1 is ENHRY and CDR2 SYGVKD. Trimming cost V 10 bases and J 2 bases; bases outside gene matches: 11. In DNA, the CDR3 is TGTGCCACGAGATACCGGGACAGGGGCCCTGGGGCCAACGTCCTGACTTTC. Amino acid sequence: CATRYRDRGPGANVLTF.

The gene calls are TRBV6-2 or TRBV6-3 and TRBJ1-2; 7 nucleotides line up with TRBD1. CDR1 is MNHEY, CDR2 SVGEGT, per germline. V lost 5 bases, J lost 8 bases, and 14 bases stayed unmatched. This CDR3 spans 15 amino acids. CDR3 region: CASSTHASDRDGYTF. The CDR3 bases are TGTGCCAGCAGTACGCACGCCTCCGACAGGGACGGCTACACCTTC.

The chain uses TRBV7-2 and TRBJ2-7, with 11 bases identical to TRBD2. The CDR3 spans 15 residues. Looked up from germline, CDR1 is SGHTA and CDR2 is FQGNSA. Trimming cost V 1 base and J 5 bases; bases outside gene matches: 4. CDR3 DNA sequence: TGTGCCAGCAGCTTAGATGGACTAGCGGGTAACGAGCAGTACTTC. Translating gives CASSLDGLAGNEQYF.

The rearrangement uses TRBV6-5 and TRBJ2-7; D might be TRBD2 (6 bases). With 6 bases removed from V and 1 base from J, the gap between germline ends came to 10 bases. The V gene's germline CDR1 is MNHEY and CDR2 SVGAGI. The CDR3 spans 13 residues. CDR3 sequence: CASSGSRSYEQYF. The CDR3 DNA follows: TGTGCCAGCAGCGGGAGTAGGTCCTACGAGCAGTACTTC.

The rearrangement links TRBV5-8 to TRBJ1-2; 8 bases agree with TRBD1. V lost 1 base, J lost 5 bases, and 4 bases stayed unmatched. The CDR3 covers 14 residues. Germline V gene lookup returns CDR1 SGHTS and CDR2 YDEGEE. CDR3 amino acids: CASSLRQGRYGYTF. DNA of the CDR3: TGTGCCAGCAGCTTGAGACAGGGGAGATATGGCTACACCTTC.

This clone has more than one count but fewer than ten. The chain combines TRBV28 with TRBJ1-1, with D unclear. Trimming took off 3 bases at V and 8 bases at J, with 10 bases between the two ends. The CDR3 sequence is 12 residues long. Germline V gene lookup returns CDR1 MDHEN and CDR2 SYDVKM. DNA of the CDR3: TGTGCCAGCAGTTTGGTACAGCTCGAAGCTTTCTTT. This sequence encodes CASSLVQLEAFF. Supplemented by reference TRBV28 and TRBJ1-1, the full variable domain reads DVKVTQSSRYLVKRTGEKVFLECVQDMDHENMFWYRQDPGLGLRLIYFSYDVKMKEKGDIPEGYSVSREKKERFSLILESASTNQTSMYLCASSLVQLEAFFGQGTRLTVV.

V and J are TRBV3-1 (or the pseudogene TRBV3-2) and TRBJ1-1; D is unclear. The length of the CDR3 is 12 residues. The germline V and J ends were trimmed by 10 bases and 1 base, with 10 bases remaining between them. Germline V gene sequence: CDR1 LGHDT, CDR2 YNNKEL (reference sequence). The CDR3: CATSDSNTEAFF. DNA of the CDR3: TGTGCCACCTCAGACTCGAACACTGAAGCTTTCTTT.

This chain connects TRBV5-3 to TRBJ2-5; 8 bases line up with TRBD1. TRBV5-3 has ORF status, its function being uncertain. This CDR3 is 15 amino acids long. V was clipped by 4 bases and J by 2 bases; unmatched bases: 7. The CDR3 DNA sequence: TGTGCCAGAAGCGTAACAGGGGGAGTACAAGAGACCCAGTACTTC. Protein sequence: CARSVTGGVQETQYF.

In this sample, this clone turned up many times. This chain joins TRBV2 and TRBJ2-1; 9 bases are a match to TRBD1. Per the germline V gene, CDR1 is SNHLY and CDR2 is FYNNEI. The ends lost 7 bases at V and 4 bases at J; junction bases unmatched: 5. The CDR3 is 14 amino acids. The CDR3 reads CASKGTGTYNEQFF. CDR3 nucleotide sequence: TGTGCCAGCAAAGGGACAGGGACTTACAATGAGCAGTTCTTC.

The gene calls are TRBV27 and TRBJ2-2, with D uncertain. This CDR3 region has 13 residues. Trimming removed 5 bases at V and 4 bases at J, with 8 bases between. Germline V CDR1 and CDR2: MNHEY, SMNVEV (reference sequence). DNA of the CDR3: TGTGCCAGCAGTCTTGTGAGCACCGGGGAGCTGTTTTTT. As protein: CASSLVSTGELFF.

V is TRBV30 and J is TRBJ1-5; D might be TRBD1 (5 bases). V lost 1 base to trimming and J lost 3 bases, with 7 bases between them. The V gene's germline CDR1 is GTSNPN and CDR2 SVGIG (reference sequence). CDR3 length: 13 residues. CDR3 in amino acids: CAWSEGNNQPQHF. In nucleotides, the CDR3 is TGTGCCTGGAGTGAGGGGAACAATCAGCCCCAGCATTTT. Full variable domain (outside the CDR3, taken from reference TRBV30 and TRBJ1-5): SQTIHQWPATLVQPVGSPLSLECTVEGTSNPNLYWYRQAAGRGLQLLFYSVGIGQISSEVPQNLSASRPQDRQFILSSKKLLLSDSGFYLCAWSEGNNQPQHFGDGTRLSIL.

The DNA for the CDR3 is TGTGCCAGCAGCTTGGACAGGGGTGAAGCTTTCTTT. The encoded protein is CASSLDRGEAFF. The genes are TRBV5-4 and TRBJ1-1; 7 bases fit TRBD1. The germline V gene encodes CDR1 SGHNT and CDR2 YYREEE (reference sequence). CDR3 length equals 12 residues. Trimming removed 0 bases from V and 7 bases from J; junction bases left unmatched: 0.

The chain combines TRBV19 with TRBJ1-4, with 8 bases that match TRBD1. The CDR3 sequence is 15 residues long. CDR1 and CDR2 (germline): LNHDA, SQIVND (reference sequence). Germline trimming cut 4 bases from V and 5 bases from J; bases unmatched to any gene: 6. The CDR3 DNA sequence: TGTGCCAGTAGTACCAGGGACAGGCCGAATGAAAAACTGTTTTTT. Amino acid sequence: CASSTRDRPNEKLFF.

The count of this clone is one. V is TRBV7-3 and J is TRBJ2-3; 10 positions agree with TRBD2. V lost 3 bases, J lost 2 bases, and 2 bases stayed unmatched. This CDR3 contains 15 residues. The V gene's germline CDR1 is SGHTA and CDR2 FQGTGA. CDR3 loop: CASSFGTSVTDTQYF. The CDR3 DNA reads TGTGCCAGCAGCTTCGGGACTAGCGTCACAGATACGCAGTATTTT.

The rearrangement joins TRBV15 to TRBJ1-2; 9 bases are a match to TRBD1. The CDR3 is made up of 15 amino acids. Germline values: CDR1 LNHNV, CDR2 YYDKDF (reference sequence). J was trimmed by 4 bases and V by 2 bases; bases with no gene match: 5. Here the CDR3 DNA reads TGTGCCACCAGCAGAAACAGGGGGCCATTCTATGGCTACACCTTC. This encodes CATSRNRGPFYGYTF. Complete variable domain (other parts from reference TRBV15 and TRBJ1-2): DAMVIQNPRYQVTQFGKPVTLSCSQTLNHNVMYWYQQKSSQAPKLLFHYYDKDFNNEADTPDNFQSRRPNTSFCFLDIRSPGLGDTAMYLCATSRNRGPFYGYTFGSGTRLTVV.

The gene calls are TRBV5-1 and TRBJ2-7; TRBD1 matches at 8 bases. This CDR3 comprises 15 residues. The trim removed 1 base at V and 1 base at J, leaving 4 bases unmatched. Germline CDR1 and CDR2: SGHRS and YFSETQ. Written as DNA, the CDR3 is TGCGCCAGCAGCTTGAGCTGGACAGGGTCCTACGAGCAGTACTTC. Its protein product is CASSLSWTGSYEQYF. Filled out from reference TRBV5-1 and TRBJ2-7, the complete variable domain reads KAGVTQTPRYLIKTRGQQVTLSCSPISGHRSVSWYQQTPGQGLQFLFEYFSETQRNKGNFPGRFSGRQFSNSRSEMNVSTLELGDSALYLCASSLSWTGSYEQYFGPGTRLTVT.

The chain couples TRBV19 to TRBJ2-1; 11 nucleotides align to TRBD2. The CDR3 consists of 15 residues. The V gene's germline CDR1 is LNHDA and CDR2 SQIVND (reference sequence). V gave up 5 bases and J gave up 6 bases; unmatched junction bases: 6. CDR3: CASSSLAGARNEQFF. The CDR3 DNA reads as TGTGCCAGTAGTTCACTAGCGGGAGCTCGCAATGAGCAGTTCTTC.